This passage covers 23 T cell receptor beta chains from one sample sequenced in a study of CD39 and CD103 CD8 tumor-infiltrating T cells. Libraries were prepared by immunoSEQ multiplex PCR; TCRdb keeps only in-frame clonotypes and omits some of them. Among around 7,400 clones, roughly three fifths were seen once, and the ten largest hold 50% to 60%. Material: CD8+ T cells sorted from blood. Subset in this sample: total memory CD8 T cells (CD45RA-CCR7+/-) from blood or uninvolved lymph node. These receptors were collected from a human donor with head and neck squamous cell carcinoma.

As regards this clone: Other DNA sequences of this sample code for an identical CDR3. The chain couples TRBV7-6 to TRBJ2-7, with a tentative D call TRBD1 (7 bases). CDR1 is SGHVS, CDR2 FNYEAQ, per germline. CDR3 size: 14 residues. Deletions cut 5 bases from V and 7 bases from J, with 18 bases between. The CDR3: CASSPAQGGTEQYF. For the CDR3, the DNA is TGTGCCAGCAGCCCAGCCCAGGGGGGCACGGAGCAGTACTTC.

In this sample, this clone is large. The chain has TRBV6-4 and TRBJ1-6; tentatively, D is TRBD1 (5 bases). Trimming took off 3 bases at V and 7 bases at J, with 13 bases between the two ends. In germline, CDR1 is MRHNA, CDR2 SNTAGT. This CDR3 region has 15 residues. In DNA, the CDR3 is TGTGCCAGCAGTGAAGATGGGGGAGAAAATTCACCCCTCCACTTT. This codes for CASSEDGGENSPLHF.

This rearrangement joins TRBV11-2 to TRBJ2-1, with 9 bases aligning to TRBD2. CDR1 is SGHAT, CDR2 FQNNGV, per germline. The CDR3 has 16 amino acids. V shed 3 bases, J shed 8 bases, and the junction held 11 bases outside the gene matches. The CDR3 nucleotides are TGTGCCAGCAGCTTGTATCGGATAGCGGGAGATGATGAGCAGTTCTTC. This encodes CASSLYRIAGDDEQFF. Full variable domain (missing parts from reference TRBV11-2 and TRBJ2-1): EAGVAQSPRYKIIEKRQSVAFWCNPISGHATLYWYQQILGQGPKLLIQFQNNGVVDDSQLPKDRFSAERLKGVDSTLKIQPAKLEDSAVYLCASSLYRIAGDDEQFFGPGTRLTVL.

This chain joins TRBV27 and TRBJ1-2; D unresolved. Germline values: CDR1 MNHEY, CDR2 SMNVEV (reference sequence). V was pared by 6 bases and J by 4 bases, with 15 bases between. The CDR3 runs 14 residues. The CDR3: CASSLVGGFYGYTF. CDR3 bases: TGTGCCAGCAGCCTCGTAGGCGGCTTCTATGGCTACACCTTC.

V is TRBV5-1 and J is TRBJ2-7; TRBD1 might be the D (5 bases). The CDR3 has 16 amino acids. Germline CDR1 is SGHRS and CDR2 is YFSETQ. V lost 3 bases, J lost 2 bases, and 18 bases lay in between. CDR3 amino acids: CASSSNFDSPAYEQYF. CDR3 DNA sequence: TGCGCCAGCAGCTCCAATTTCGACAGCCCAGCCTACGAGCAGTACTTC.

The CDR3 DNA reads as TGTGCCAGCAGCTCGGGACAGGGGGTCACCGGGGAGCTGTTTTTT. This sequence encodes CASSSGQGVTGELFF. The chain links TRBV13 to TRBJ2-2, with 11 bases identical to TRBD1. The J segment lost 4 bases and the V segment lost 4 bases, leaving 2 bases of the junction unmatched. The CDR3 consists of 15 residues. Germline lookup yields CDR1 PRHDT and CDR2 FYEKMQ (reference sequence).

This chain's CDR3 is CASSQDWAGYYEQYF. CDR3 DNA: TGCGCCAGCAGCCAAGATTGGGCGGGGTACTACGAGCAGTACTTC. The J gene is TRBJ2-7, the V gene TRBV4-3; TRBD2 is a possible D gene (6 bases). The CDR3 extends over 15 amino acids. Germline V gives CDR1 LGHNA, CDR2 YSLEER. V shed 0 bases and J shed 3 bases, with 12 bases lying between them.

This clone was seen a handful of times. The chain combines TRBV11-3 with TRBJ2-7; 7 positions match TRBD1. The CDR3 contains 14 residues. J gave up 0 bases and V 2 bases, and 1 base lay outside the gene matches. Looked up from germline, CDR1 is SGHNT and CDR2 is YENEEA. CDR3 sequence reads: CASSLRDSSYEQYF. CDR3 DNA sequence: TGTGCCAGCAGCTTAAGGGACAGCTCCTACGAGCAGTACTTC. The full variable domain, in which reference TRBV11-3 and TRBJ2-7 provide the parts outside the CDR3, is EAGVVQSPRYKIIEKKQPVAFWCNPISGHNTLYWYLQNLGQGPELLIRYENEEAVDDSQLPKDRFSAERLKGVDSTLKIQPAELGDSAVYLCASSLRDSSYEQYFGPGTRLTVT.

V is TRBV7-9 and J is TRBJ1-1; D not certain. Trimming removed 3 bases from V and 0 bases from J, with 5 bases in between. Germline CDR1 is SEHNR and CDR2 is FQNEAQ (reference sequence). This CDR3 contains 13 residues. CDR3 sequence: CASSLQVNTEAFF. The CDR3 coding sequence is TGTGCCAGCAGCTTGCAAGTGAACACTGAAGCTTTCTTT.

The chain recombines TRBV28 with TRBJ2-7; 10 bases are shared with TRBD1. The trim removed 8 bases at V and 5 bases at J, leaving 6 bases unmatched. Germline lookup yields CDR1 MDHEN and CDR2 SYDVKM. The CDR3 loop spans 13 amino acids. The CDR3 DNA reads TGTGCCAGCCGGGGGACAGGGGTAAACGAGCAGTACTTC. Protein sequence: CASRGTGVNEQYF.

The rearrangement links TRBV9 to TRBJ2-1, with TRBD2 as a possible D gene (5 bases). The V gene's germline CDR1 is SGDLS and CDR2 YYNGEE. V was trimmed by 3 bases and J by 0 bases, leaving 7 bases between them. CDR3 size: 14 residues. The DNA for the CDR3 is TGTGCCAGCAGCGCTACTAGCTCCTACAATGAGCAGTTCTTC. Amino acid sequence: CASSATSSYNEQFF.

V is TRBV27 and J is TRBJ1-1; TRBD1 might be the D (5 bases). V was cut by 3 bases and J by 1 base, with 9 bases left in between. The CDR3 spans 14 residues. CDR1 is MNHEY and CDR2 is SMNVEV in the germline V gene (reference sequence). The CDR3 sequence is CASSFAGQNTEAFF. In DNA form, the CDR3 reads TGTGCCAGCAGTTTTGCGGGGCAGAACACTGAAGCTTTCTTT.

This chain joins TRBV6-5 and TRBJ2-7; D unclear. V gave up 4 bases and J gave up 2 bases, with 12 bases separating them. Germline V gene data show CDR1 as MNHEY and CDR2 as SVGAGI. This CDR3 contains 14 residues. CDR3 DNA sequence: TGTGCCAGCAGTTCGGCGACCGGTACCTACGAGCAGTACTTC. This sequence encodes CASSSATGTYEQYF.

The chain uses TRBV11-2 and TRBJ2-7; 8 bases line up with TRBD1. CDR1 is SGHAT, CDR2 FQNNGV, per germline. CDR3 size: 13 residues. J gave up 5 bases and V 3 bases, and 3 bases lay outside the gene matches. CDR3 nucleotides: TGTGCCAGCAGCTTCGGGACAGGCCACGAGCAGTACTTC. Amino acids: CASSFGTGHEQYF.

CDR3 sequence (DNA): TGTGCCATCAGTGAGGTGGCCGCAGATACGCAGTATTTT. Translating gives CAISEVAADTQYF. This chain joins TRBV10-3 and TRBJ2-3; D gene unclear. Looked up from germline, CDR1 is ENHRY and CDR2 is SYGVKD. Trimming pared 2 bases from V and 4 bases from J, leaving 7 bases between. This CDR3 comprises 13 residues.

The rearrangement uses TRBV7-6 and TRBJ1-1; the D gene is possibly TRBD1 (6 bases). The CDR3 sequence is 15 residues long. V was pared by 1 base and J by 3 bases, with 12 bases between. Germline V CDR1 and CDR2: SGHVS, FNYEAQ. CDR3 protein: CASSLVGGPHTEAFF. As DNA, the CDR3 is TGTGCCAGCAGCTTAGTCGGGGGGCCTCACACTGAAGCTTTCTTT. Filled out from reference TRBV7-6 and TRBJ1-1, the complete variable domain reads GAGVSQSPRYKVTKRGQDVALRCDPISGHVSLYWYRQALGQGPEFLTYFNYEAQQDKSGLPNDRFSAERPEGSISTLTIQRTEQRDSAMYRCASSLVGGPHTEAFFGQGTRLTVV.

This clone occurred once. The chain uses TRBV7-3 and TRBJ1-2, with 9 bases matching TRBD1. Per germline, CDR1 SGHTA and CDR2 FQGTGA. With 5 bases clipped from V and 6 bases from J, the junction kept 7 bases outside the gene matches. This CDR3 contains 14 residues. Written as DNA, the CDR3 is TGTGCCAGCAGCGTAGGACAGGGGAAGGATGGCTACACCTTC. It is translated as CASSVGQGKDGYTF.

The genes are TRBV19 and TRBJ2-7; tentatively, D is TRBD2 (5 bases). Between the trimmed V and J ends, which lost 1 base and 4 bases, there was a span of 8 bases. CDR1 is LNHDA, CDR2 SQIVND, per germline (reference sequence). There are 13 residues in the CDR3. As DNA, the CDR3 is TGTGCCAGTAGTATAGGCCGCGGGTACGAGCAGTACTTC. Translated: CASSIGRGYEQYF.

Of note for this clone: The germline gene is not matched at one end of the junction; a read error may be the cause. The CDR3 nucleotides are TGTGCCAGCAGCTTAGGAGAGGCCTCCGACAATGAGCAGTTCTTC. This codes for CASSLGEASDNEQFF. The chain joins TRBV7-9 to TRBJ2-1; D is unresolved. CDR1 and CDR2 (germline): SEHNR, FQNEAQ (reference sequence). The length of the CDR3 is 15 residues.

The chain recombines TRBV28 with TRBJ2-1; D tentatively reads TRBD1 or TRBD2 (5 bases each). CDR1 is MDHEN and CDR2 is SYDVKM in the germline V gene. The CDR3 has 14 residues. The V and J ends lost 7 bases and 5 bases respectively, with 15 bases between them. The CDR3 reads CASNVGTLHNEQFF. The CDR3 nucleotides are TGTGCCAGCAACGTCGGGACCCTTCACAATGAGCAGTTCTTC.

Here the CDR3 reads CASRGTGSNYGYTF. For the CDR3, the DNA is TGTGCCAGCAGGGGGACAGGGTCGAACTATGGCTACACCTTC. The chain uses TRBV9 and TRBJ1-2, with TRBD1 matching over 9 bases. The length of the CDR3 is 14 residues. Germline V gene lookup returns CDR1 SGDLS and CDR2 YYNGEE. The V and J ends lost 5 bases and 2 bases, in that order; junction bases with no gene match: 4.

This clone was observed a few times. The gene calls are TRBV4-3 and TRBJ2-2; 7 bases match TRBD1. This CDR3 is built from 15 residues. J lost 4 bases, V lost 0 bases, and 2 bases had no gene match. Germline CDR1 and CDR2: LGHNA and YSLEER. CDR3 coding DNA: TGCGCCAGCAGCCAAGACAGGGGGACCACCGGGGAGCTGTTTTTT. Its translation is CASSQDRGTTGELFF.

In this sample, this clone turned up a few times. The gene calls are TRBV6-6 and TRBJ2-7; D is ambiguous. The CDR3 sequence is 15 residues long. Germline V gives CDR1 MNHNY, CDR2 SVGAGI (reference sequence). Trimming removed 3 bases at V and 0 bases at J, with 12 bases between. Written as DNA, the CDR3 is TGTGCCAGCAGTTATCTGAAGGAAAGCTCCTACGAGCAGTACTTC. Translation: CASSYLKESSYEQYF.